This TCR beta chain was sequenced for a study of blood T cell repertoires in COVID-19. In the study overall: There were acute and convalescent COVID-19 samples, and they came from the United States, Italy and Spain. From T cells, B-cell-depleted T cells, or PBMCs came the material, which was cDNA or gDNA.

The CDR3 length is 15 residues. V shed 0 bases and J 8 bases; nucleotides not matched to a gene: 7. Per germline, CDR1 SGDLS and CDR2 YYNGEE. Using immunoSEQ multiplex PCR, the repertoire was profiled, and TCRdb retains in-frame clones only, with some absent. The data show more than 110,000 clones, approximately 90% seen once. This clone has a single count. What was sequenced was peripheral blood. The chain employs TRBV9 and TRBJ1-4; TRBD1 matches at 7 bases. The origin of this receptor is a woman aged 80 or over with acute or convalescent COVID-19. CDR3 residues: CASSVGGTVNEKLFF. The CDR3 nucleotides are TGTGCCAGCAGCGTAGGGGGGACAGTGAACGAAAAACTGTTTTTT. Complete variable domain (other parts from reference TRBV9 and TRBJ1-4): DSGVTQTPKHLITATGQRVTLRCSPRSGDLSVYWYQQSLDQGLQFLIQYYNGEERAKGNILERFSAQQFPDLHSELNLSSLELGDSALYFCASSVGGTVNEKLFFGSGTQLSVL.